The 25 T cell receptor beta chains below all came from one sample that was sequenced in a study of T cells in Graves' hyperthyroidism and ophthalmopathy. The TCR beta CDR3 regions underwent amplification using RNA transcripts as the source. A set of HTBI primers served as the primers for a first-round RT-PCR of the TCR CDR3. One entry per CDR3 protein, called by TCRdb with MiXCR from the multiplex PCR reads. Of about 130,000 distinct CDR3 sequences listed, 22% are singletons. The material sequenced was blood. The receptors shown here come from a woman aged 45-60 years with Graves' hyperthyroidism that later progressed to Graves' ophthalmopathy.

This clonotype has ten or more counts. The chain links TRBV12-3 or TRBV12-4 to TRBJ1-2; D not resolved. This CDR3 has 14 amino acids. Trimming shortened V by 1 base and J by 0 bases, and 6 bases separated the two germline ends. The CDR3 spells CASSLDWSNYGYTF. For the CDR3, the DNA is TGTGCCAGCAGTTTAGACTGGTCTAACTATGGCTACACCTTC.

The CDR3, as DNA: TGTGCCAGCAGGGGACAGACCACCGGGGAGCTGTTTTTT. Translating it yields CASRGQTTGELFF. V usage is TRBV12-3 or TRBV12-4 and J usage is TRBJ2-2; 7 nucleotides agree with TRBD1. The CDR3 is 13 residues long. The junction had 2 bases not matched to a gene; V was cut back by 6 bases and J by 4 bases.

This clonotype was detected many times. This chain uses TRBV29-1 with TRBJ1-5; D gene ambiguous. The CDR3 covers 12 residues. Trimming stripped 4 bases from V and 4 bases from J, with 8 bases between. Germline V gene lookup returns CDR1 SQVTM and CDR2 ANQGSEA. CDR3 DNA sequence: TGCAGCGTTGGGTGGCCGAATCAGCCCCAGCATTTT. As protein: CSVGWPNQPQHF.

V gene TRBV11-3 combines with J gene TRBJ2-5, with 7 nucleotides matching TRBD2. The V and J ends lost 4 bases and 1 base, in that order; junction bases with no gene match: 6. This CDR3 comprises 15 residues. The V gene's germline CDR1 is SGHNT and CDR2 YENEEA. The CDR3 is CASSSSGAGQETQYF. DNA for the CDR3: TGTGCCAGCAGCTCGAGCGGGGCGGGCCAAGAGACCCAGTACTTC.

This clonotype was seen many times. This chain uses TRBV7-8 with TRBJ2-2; 12 bases are shared with TRBD1. Germline assignment: CDR1 SGHVS and CDR2 FQNEAQ. This CDR3 region has 18 residues. Germline trimming cut 5 bases from V and 3 bases from J; bases unmatched to any gene: 10. DNA for the CDR3: TGTGCCAGCAGCGAGGGACAGGGGGCGCGGATGCACACCGGGGAGCTGTTTTTT. Translation gives CASSEGQGARMHTGELFF.

V and J are TRBV19 and TRBJ2-1; 7 bases line up with TRBD2. Germline V CDR1 and CDR2: LNHDA, SQIVND (reference sequence). This CDR3 comprises 16 residues. J lost 7 bases, V lost 3 bases, and 12 bases had no gene match. The CDR3 DNA is TGTGCCAGTAGTATGGCGGCTAGCGGTTTAAGAAATGAGCAGTTCTTC. Amino acid sequence: CASSMAASGLRNEQFF.

The sample holds many counts of this clonotype. The gene calls are TRBV28 and TRBJ2-7; D is undetermined. CDR3 length: 13 amino acids. The V gene lost 7 bases and the J gene lost 0 bases, with 10 bases spanning the gap. Germline V gene data show CDR1 as MDHEN and CDR2 as SYDVKM. The CDR3 DNA reads TGTGCCAGCACCATGGACGGCTCCTACGAGCAGTACTTC. Translating gives CASTMDGSYEQYF.

The sample holds many counts of this clonotype. The V and J genes are TRBV29-1 and TRBJ2-7, with D maybe TRBD1 (6 bases). With 7 bases removed from V and 3 bases from J, the gap between germline ends came to 10 bases. The CDR3 consists of 11 residues. Germline-derived CDR1 and CDR2 are SQVTM and ANQGSEA. This CDR3 reads CSARQVYEQYF. For the CDR3, the DNA is TGCAGCGCCCGACAGGTCTACGAGCAGTACTTC.

This clonotype was recorded at least ten times. This rearrangement joins TRBV6-1 to TRBJ1-2; no definite D call. CDR3 length equals 11 residues. CDR1 MNHNS and CDR2 SASEGT come from the germline V gene. V lost 6 bases and J 6 bases, leaving 8 bases between the germline ends. The CDR3 is CASRQLHGYTF. The CDR3 bases are TGTGCCAGCAGACAGCTTCATGGCTACACCTTC.

This chain connects TRBV20-1 to TRBJ2-1; 10 bases line up with TRBD2. CDR3 length equals 15 residues. The germline gives CDR1 DFQATT, CDR2 SNEGSKA (reference sequence). Germline trimming cut 3 bases from V and 5 bases from J; bases unmatched to any gene: 7. CDR3 sequence: CSASPSGRGNNEQFF. Written as DNA, the CDR3 is TGCAGTGCTAGCCCCAGCGGGAGGGGGAACAATGAGCAGTTCTTC.

This clonotype turned up a few times. The rearrangement joins TRBV3-1 to TRBJ2-1; D is ambiguous. Germline loops: CDR1 LGHDT, CDR2 YNNKEL (reference sequence). The CDR3 is 13 residues long. V lost 6 bases and J 8 bases, leaving 14 bases between the germline ends. CDR3 nucleotides: TGTGCCAGCAGTAAACGACGCCTCGATGAGCAGTTCTTC. Amino acid sequence: CASSKRRLDEQFF.

This clonotype has a handful of counts. It may be a read error: a sequence one base away is much more abundant. This chain connects TRBV6-2 or TRBV6-3 to TRBJ2-7; 7 bases fit TRBD2. The CDR3 covers 15 residues. V trimming: 6 bases; J trimming: 4 bases; junction bases outside the gene matches: 12. Germline V gives CDR1 MNHEY, CDR2 SVGEGT. CDR3 region: CASSHPGGRGYEQYF. CDR3 nucleotide sequence: TGTGCCAGCAGCCACCCTGGCGGGAGAGGGTACGAGCAGTACTTC.

This clonotype was counted at least ten times. The chain uses TRBV7-3 and TRBJ2-2, with D uncertain. Germline CDR1 SGHTA, CDR2 FQGTGA. Between the trimmed V and J ends, which lost 0 bases and 0 bases, there was a span of 2 bases. CDR3 length: 14 residues. CDR3 amino acids: CASSLTPNTGELFF. The CDR3 DNA sequence: TGTGCCAGCAGCTTAACCCCGAACACCGGGGAGCTGTTTTTT.

This clonotype was seen many times. This rearrangement joins TRBV20-1 to TRBJ2-5; tentatively, D is TRBD2 (6 bases). V lost 3 bases and J 7 bases, leaving 15 bases between the germline ends. This CDR3 is built from 13 residues. The germline V gene encodes CDR1 DFQATT and CDR2 SNEGSKA (reference sequence). CDR3 sequence (DNA): TGCAGTGCTAGCCTACTAGCCTGGGGGACCCAGTACTTC. This translates into CSASLLAWGTQYF.

This clonotype was observed a few times. The V gene is TRBV14, the J gene TRBJ2-1; D remains ambiguous. CDR1 SGHDN and CDR2 FVKESK come from the germline V gene. This CDR3 contains 15 residues. The V end was cut by 1 base, the J end by 0 bases, with 7 bases between. CDR3 protein: CASSQAPSSYNEQFF. Here the CDR3 DNA reads TGTGCCAGCAGCCAAGCGCCTAGCTCCTACAATGAGCAGTTCTTC.

This clonotype appeared many times. The chain combines TRBV20-1 with TRBJ2-5, with TRBD2 matching 14 bases. CDR1 and CDR2 from the germline V gene are DFQATT and SNEGSKA (reference sequence). The CDR3 sequence is 17 residues long. Losses at the gene ends were 5 bases for V and 1 base for J; bases not matched to a gene: 9. DNA of the CDR3: TGCAGTGCTCTCAAGACTAGCGGGAGGGCCTCCCAAGAGACCCAGTACTTC. Protein sequence: CSALKTSGRASQETQYF.

This clonotype showed up just a few times. This chain links TRBV12-3 or TRBV12-4 with TRBJ2-1; 9 bases match TRBD2. The CDR3 runs 15 residues. J was trimmed by 4 bases and V by 7 bases; bases with no gene match: 8. The CDR3 DNA reads as TGTGCCAGCATCAATAGCGGGAGAATTTACAATGAGCAGTTCTTC. Its translation: CASINSGRIYNEQFF.

This clonotype was counted at least ten times. The rearrangement joins TRBV6-1 to TRBJ1-1; TRBD1 is a possible D gene (5 bases). V lost 3 bases, J lost 3 bases, and 8 bases lay in between. CDR1 and CDR2 (germline): MNHNS, SASEGT. The CDR3 consists of 13 residues. The DNA of the CDR3 is TGTGCCAGCAGTGAGGCAGGGTACACTGAAGCTTTCTTT. Encoded protein: CASSEAGYTEAFF.

The chain links TRBV6-5 to TRBJ2-7; 11 nucleotides agree with TRBD2. The CDR3 totals 15 residues. Germline V gene lookup returns CDR1 MNHEY and CDR2 SVGAGI. After removal of 2 bases from V and 4 bases from J, the junction contained 4 bases not matched to a gene. The CDR3 DNA sequence: TGTGCCAGCAGTTACAGGGGACTAGCGGATTACGAGCAGTACTTC. Amino acids: CASSYRGLADYEQYF.

In its sample, this clonotype was seen many times. The CDR3 DNA reads TGTGCCAGCTCACAAGGGACAGCGTGGAATCAGCCCCAGCATTTT. Translating it yields CASSQGTAWNQPQHF. The genes are TRBV18 and TRBJ1-5; 7 nucleotides agree with TRBD1. Germline values: CDR1 KGHSH, CDR2 LQKENI. V lost 4 bases and J lost 4; bases outside the gene matches: 7. This CDR3 comprises 15 residues.

The V call is TRBV3-1, the J call TRBJ2-4, with TRBD2 identical over 7 bases. With V trimmed by 1 base and J by 6 bases, 6 bases remained unmatched. The CDR3 is 15 amino acids. In germline, CDR1 is LGHDT, CDR2 YNNKEL (reference sequence). The CDR3 region has the DNA TGTGCCAGCAGCCAAGGGGCGGGAGCGTCAAACATTCAGTACTTC. It yields the protein CASSQGAGASNIQYF.

V usage is TRBV27 and J usage is TRBJ2-5; D is ambiguous. The CDR3 is 13 residues long. Deletions cut 6 bases from V and 4 bases from J, with 12 bases between. Germline V CDR1 and CDR2: MNHEY, SMNVEV (reference sequence). The CDR3 DNA sequence: TGTGCCAGCAGCTCTGGGCCGCGAGAGACCCAGTACTTC. Its translation is CASSSGPRETQYF.

In its sample, this clonotype was seen a few times. The rearrangement uses TRBV28 and TRBJ1-2; D is possibly TRBD1 (5 bases). V lost 3 bases, J lost 0 bases, and 11 bases lay in between. The CDR3 length is 15 residues. Germline CDR1 and CDR2: MDHEN and SYDVKM. The CDR3 DNA reads as TGTGCCAGCAGTTTGGCGGACAAAGCTAACTATGGCTACACCTTC. Translation gives CASSLADKANYGYTF.

This clonotype was observed a handful of times. The rearrangement joins TRBV30 to TRBJ1-2, with D unresolved. This CDR3 is 13 amino acids long. The V and J ends lost 1 base and 4 bases respectively, with 10 bases between them. The germline V gene has CDR1 GTSNPN and CDR2 SVGIG (reference sequence). The CDR3 here is CAWSDRGSYGYTF. Written as DNA, the CDR3 is TGTGCCTGGAGTGATCGGGGATCCTATGGCTACACCTTC.

The chain is built from TRBV5-1 and TRBJ1-5; D is unresolved. Germline V gives CDR1 SGHRS, CDR2 YFSETQ. The CDR3 extends over 15 amino acids. Trimming stripped 0 bases from V and 7 bases from J, with 14 bases between. CDR3 protein: CASSLAPTPLQPQHF. CDR3 DNA sequence: TGCGCCAGCAGCTTGGCCCCGACTCCATTGCAGCCCCAGCATTTT.